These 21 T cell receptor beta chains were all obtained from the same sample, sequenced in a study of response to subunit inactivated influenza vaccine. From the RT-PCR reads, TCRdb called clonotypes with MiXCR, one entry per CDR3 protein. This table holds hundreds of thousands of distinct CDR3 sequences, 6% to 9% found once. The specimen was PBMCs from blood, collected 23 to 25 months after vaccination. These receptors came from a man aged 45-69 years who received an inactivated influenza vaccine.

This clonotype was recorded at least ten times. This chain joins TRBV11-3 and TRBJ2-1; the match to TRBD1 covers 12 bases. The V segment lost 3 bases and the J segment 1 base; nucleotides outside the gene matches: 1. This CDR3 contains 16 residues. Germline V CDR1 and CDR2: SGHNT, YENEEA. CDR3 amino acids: CASSLGQGASYNEQFF. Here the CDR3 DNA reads TGTGCCAGCAGCTTGGGACAGGGGGCTTCCTACAATGAGCAGTTCTTC.

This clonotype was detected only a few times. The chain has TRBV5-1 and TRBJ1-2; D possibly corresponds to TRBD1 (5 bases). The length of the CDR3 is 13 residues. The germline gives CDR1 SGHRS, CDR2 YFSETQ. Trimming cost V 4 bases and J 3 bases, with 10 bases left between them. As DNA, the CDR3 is TGCGCCAGCAGCCCCTCGGGGGACTATGGCTACACCTTC. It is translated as CASSPSGDYGYTF.

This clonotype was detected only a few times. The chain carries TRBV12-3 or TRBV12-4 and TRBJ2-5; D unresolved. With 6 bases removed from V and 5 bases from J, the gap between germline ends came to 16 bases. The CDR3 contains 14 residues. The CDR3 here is CASSRSDGSETQYF. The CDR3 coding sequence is TGTGCCAGCAGCCGATCCGACGGTTCGGAGACCCAGTACTTC.

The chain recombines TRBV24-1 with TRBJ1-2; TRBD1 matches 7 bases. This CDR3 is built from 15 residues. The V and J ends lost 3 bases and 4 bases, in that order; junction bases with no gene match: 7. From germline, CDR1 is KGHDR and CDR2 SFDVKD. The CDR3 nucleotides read TGTGCCACCAGTGATACGGGACAGAACCTCTATGGCTACACCTTC. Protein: CATSDTGQNLYGYTF.

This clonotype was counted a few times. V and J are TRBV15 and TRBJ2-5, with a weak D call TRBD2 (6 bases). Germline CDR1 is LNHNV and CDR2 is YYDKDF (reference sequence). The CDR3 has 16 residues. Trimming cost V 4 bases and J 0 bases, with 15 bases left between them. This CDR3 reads CATSNEGGRYQETQYF. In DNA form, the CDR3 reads TGTGCCACCAGCAACGAGGGAGGAAGATACCAAGAGACCCAGTACTTC.

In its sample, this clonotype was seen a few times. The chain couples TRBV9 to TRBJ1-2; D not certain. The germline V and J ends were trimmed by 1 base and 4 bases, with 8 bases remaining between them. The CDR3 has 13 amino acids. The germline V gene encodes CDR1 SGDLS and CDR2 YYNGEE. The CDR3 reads CASSVSRGYGYTF. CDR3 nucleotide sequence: TGTGCCAGCAGCGTATCTCGGGGCTATGGCTACACCTTC.

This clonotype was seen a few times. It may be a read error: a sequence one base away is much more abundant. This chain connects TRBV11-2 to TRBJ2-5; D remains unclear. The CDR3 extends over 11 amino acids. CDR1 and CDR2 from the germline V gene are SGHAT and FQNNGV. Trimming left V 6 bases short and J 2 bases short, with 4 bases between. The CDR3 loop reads CASREQETQYF. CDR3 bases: TGTGCCAGCAGGGAACAAGAGACCCAGTACTTC.

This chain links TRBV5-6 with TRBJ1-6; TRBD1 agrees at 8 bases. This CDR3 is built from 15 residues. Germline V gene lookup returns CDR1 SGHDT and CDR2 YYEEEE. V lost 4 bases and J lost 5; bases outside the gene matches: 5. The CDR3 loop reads CASSRQGPDNSPLHF. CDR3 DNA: TGTGCCAGCAGCAGACAGGGGCCAGATAATTCACCCCTCCACTTT.

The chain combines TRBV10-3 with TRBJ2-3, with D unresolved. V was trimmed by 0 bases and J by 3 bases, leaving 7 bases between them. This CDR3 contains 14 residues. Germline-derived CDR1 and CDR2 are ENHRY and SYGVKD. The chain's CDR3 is CAISESGETDTQYF. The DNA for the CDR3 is TGTGCCATCAGTGAGTCTGGAGAGACAGATACGCAGTATTTT.

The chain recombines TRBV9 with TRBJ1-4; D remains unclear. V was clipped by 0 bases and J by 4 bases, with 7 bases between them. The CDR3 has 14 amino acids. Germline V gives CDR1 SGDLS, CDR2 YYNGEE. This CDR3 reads CASSVEGRNEKLFF. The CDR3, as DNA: TGTGCCAGCAGCGTAGAGGGTCGTAATGAAAAACTGTTTTTT.

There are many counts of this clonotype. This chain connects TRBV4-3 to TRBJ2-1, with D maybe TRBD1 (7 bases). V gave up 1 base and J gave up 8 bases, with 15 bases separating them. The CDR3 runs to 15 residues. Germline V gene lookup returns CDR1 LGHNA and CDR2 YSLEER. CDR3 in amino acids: CASSQGQGGQYEQFF. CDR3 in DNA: TGCGCCAGCAGCCAAGGACAGGGAGGACAATATGAGCAGTTCTTC.

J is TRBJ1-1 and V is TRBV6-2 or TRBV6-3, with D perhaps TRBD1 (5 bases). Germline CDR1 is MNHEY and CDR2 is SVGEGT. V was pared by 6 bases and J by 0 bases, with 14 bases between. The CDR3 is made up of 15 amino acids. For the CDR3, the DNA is TGTGCCAGCAGCTCCCCAGGGATCTTGAACACTGAAGCTTTCTTT. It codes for CASSSPGILNTEAFF.

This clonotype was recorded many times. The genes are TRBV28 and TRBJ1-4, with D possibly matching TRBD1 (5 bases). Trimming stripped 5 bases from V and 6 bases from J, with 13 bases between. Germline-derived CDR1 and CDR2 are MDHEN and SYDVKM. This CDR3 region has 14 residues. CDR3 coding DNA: TGTGCCAGCAGTAACCCCGGGGCAGATGAAAAACTGTTTTTT. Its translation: CASSNPGADEKLFF.

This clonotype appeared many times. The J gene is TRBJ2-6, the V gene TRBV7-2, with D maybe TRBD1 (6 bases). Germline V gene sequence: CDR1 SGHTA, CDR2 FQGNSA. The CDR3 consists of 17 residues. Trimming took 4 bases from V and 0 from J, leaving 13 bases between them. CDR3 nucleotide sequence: TGTGCCAGCAGCTCCCGAGGACAGAGCTCTGGGGCCAACGTCCTGACTTTC. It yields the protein CASSSRGQSSGANVLTF. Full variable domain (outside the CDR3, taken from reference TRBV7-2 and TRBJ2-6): GAGVSQSPSNKVTEKGKDVELRCDPISGHTALYWYRQSLGQGLEFLIYFQGNSAPDKSGLPSDRFSAERTGGSVSTLTIQRTQQEDSAVYLCASSSRGQSSGANVLTFGAGSRLTVL.

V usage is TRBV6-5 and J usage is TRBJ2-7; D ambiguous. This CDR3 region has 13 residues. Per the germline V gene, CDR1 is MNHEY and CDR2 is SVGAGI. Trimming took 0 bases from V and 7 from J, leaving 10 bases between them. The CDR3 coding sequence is TGTGCCAGCAGTTACTCAGGTTCGCCGGAGCAGTACTTC. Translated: CASSYSGSPEQYF.

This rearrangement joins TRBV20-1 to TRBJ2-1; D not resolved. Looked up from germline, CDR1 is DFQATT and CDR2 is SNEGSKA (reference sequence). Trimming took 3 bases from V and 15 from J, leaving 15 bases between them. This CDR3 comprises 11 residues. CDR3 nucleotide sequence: TGCAGTGCTAGCGTTGGCGACCTGCCGTTCTTC. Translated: CSASVGDLPFF.

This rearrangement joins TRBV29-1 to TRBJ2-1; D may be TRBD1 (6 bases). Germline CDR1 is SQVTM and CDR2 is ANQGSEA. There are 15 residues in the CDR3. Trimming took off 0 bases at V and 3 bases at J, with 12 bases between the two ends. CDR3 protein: CSVEDRRRGYNEQFF. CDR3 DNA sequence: TGCAGCGTTGAAGATCGGCGCAGGGGCTACAATGAGCAGTTCTTC.

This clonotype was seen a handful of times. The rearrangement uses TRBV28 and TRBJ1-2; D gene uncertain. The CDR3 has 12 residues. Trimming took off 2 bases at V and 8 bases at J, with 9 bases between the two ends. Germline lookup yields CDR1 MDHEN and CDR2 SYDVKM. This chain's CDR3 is CASSLLDRGYTF. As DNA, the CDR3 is TGTGCCAGCAGTTTACTAGACCGGGGCTACACCTTC.

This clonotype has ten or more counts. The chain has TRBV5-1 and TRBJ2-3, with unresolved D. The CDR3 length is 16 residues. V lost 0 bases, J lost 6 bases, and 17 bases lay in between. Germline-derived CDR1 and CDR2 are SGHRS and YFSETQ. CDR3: CASSLEGSRSWDTQYF. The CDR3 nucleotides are TGCGCCAGCAGCTTGGAGGGCAGCCGAAGTTGGGATACGCAGTATTTT.

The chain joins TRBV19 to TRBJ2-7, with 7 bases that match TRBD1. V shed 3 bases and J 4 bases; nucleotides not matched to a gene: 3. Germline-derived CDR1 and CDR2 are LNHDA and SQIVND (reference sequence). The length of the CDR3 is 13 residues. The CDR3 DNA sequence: TGTGCCAGTAGTATGGGACAGACTTACGAGCAGTACTTC. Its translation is CASSMGQTYEQYF.

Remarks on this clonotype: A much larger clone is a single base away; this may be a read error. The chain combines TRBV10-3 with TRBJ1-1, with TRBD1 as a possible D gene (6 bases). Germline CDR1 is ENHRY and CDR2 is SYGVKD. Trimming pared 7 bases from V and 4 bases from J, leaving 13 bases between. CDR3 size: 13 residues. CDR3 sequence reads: CAITGGQGTEAFF. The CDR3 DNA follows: TGTGCCATCACGGGGGGCCAGGGCACTGAAGCTTTCTTT.